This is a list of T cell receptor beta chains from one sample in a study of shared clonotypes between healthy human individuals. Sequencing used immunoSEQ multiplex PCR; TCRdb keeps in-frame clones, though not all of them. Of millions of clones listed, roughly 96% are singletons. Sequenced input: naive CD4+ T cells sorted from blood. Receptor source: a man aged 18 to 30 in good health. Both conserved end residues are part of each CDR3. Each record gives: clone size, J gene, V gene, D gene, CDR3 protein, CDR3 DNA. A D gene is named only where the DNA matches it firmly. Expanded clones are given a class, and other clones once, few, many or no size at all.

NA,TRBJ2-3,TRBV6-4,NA,CASSEGPTSTDTQYF,TGTGCCAGCAGTGAAGGACCTACTAGCACAGATACGCAGTATTTT
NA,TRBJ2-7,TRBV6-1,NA,CASTKNHPYEQYF,TGTGCCAGCACCAAGAACCACCCCTACGAGCAGTACTTC
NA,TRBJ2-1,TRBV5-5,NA,CASSPVRGVYNEQFF,TGTGCCAGCAGCCCCGTCCGGGGTGTCTACAATGAGCAGTTCTTC
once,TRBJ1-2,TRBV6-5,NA,CASSYEFRRGYTF,TGTGCCAGCAGTTACGAATTTAGACGGGGCTACACCTTC
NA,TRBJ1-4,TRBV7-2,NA,CASSQNSLNEKLFF,TGTGCCAGCAGCCAAAACAGCTTAAATGAAAAACTGTTTTTT
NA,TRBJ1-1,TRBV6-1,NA,CASSFGRQANTEAFF,TGTGCCAGCAGTTTCGGGCGGCAGGCGAACACTGAAGCTTTCTTT
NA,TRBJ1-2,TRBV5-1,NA,CASSFSGQGLLLTF,TGCGCCAGCAGCTTTTCAGGCCAGGGGCTCCTACTCACCTTC
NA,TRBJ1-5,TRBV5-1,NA,CASSLDGGSNQPQHF,TGCGCCAGCAGCTTGGATGGGGGAAGCAATCAGCCCCAGCATTTT
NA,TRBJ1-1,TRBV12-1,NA,CASSWGTGTMNTEAFF,NA
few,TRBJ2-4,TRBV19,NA,CASSLLVGVAKNIQYF,TGTGCCAGTAGTCTTCTCGTGGGGGTGGCCAAAAACATTCAGTACTTC
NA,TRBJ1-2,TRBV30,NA,CAWSPSSGYTF,TGTGCCTGGAGTCCGTCGAGTGGCTACACCTTC
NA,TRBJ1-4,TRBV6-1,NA,CASSEGSNEKLFF,TGTGCCAGCAGTGAGGGGTCTAATGAAAAACTGTTTTTT
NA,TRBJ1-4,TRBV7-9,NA,CASSPGGVYNEKLFF,TGTGCCAGCAGCCCCGGGGGGGTTTACAATGAAAAACTGTTTTTT
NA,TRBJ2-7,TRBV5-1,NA,CASSRQSYEQYF,TGCGCCAGCAGCAGACAGTCCTACGAGCAGTACTTC
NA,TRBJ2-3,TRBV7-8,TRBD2,CASSLQLAISTDTQYF,TGTGCCAGCAGCCTACAACTAGCGATTAGCACAGATACGCAGTATTTT
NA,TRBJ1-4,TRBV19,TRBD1,CASSIPGQINEKLFF,TGTGCCAGTAGTATACCGGGACAGATTAATGAAAAACTGTTTTTT
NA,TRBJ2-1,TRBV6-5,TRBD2,CASRPGLATPNEQFF,TGTGCCAGCAGGCCGGGACTAGCAACGCCAAATGAGCAGTTCTTC
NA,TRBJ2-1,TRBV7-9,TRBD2,CASSLPMGTSGTYEQFF,TGTGCCAGCAGCTTGCCCATGGGGACTAGCGGGACCTACGAGCAGTTCTTC
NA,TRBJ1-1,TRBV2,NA,CASSADRSTEAFF,TGTGCCAGCAGCGCAGACAGATCCACTGAAGCTTTCTTT
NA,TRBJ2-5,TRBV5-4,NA,CASSLYRVETQYF,TGTGCCAGCAGCTTGTATAGGGTAGAGACCCAGTACTTC
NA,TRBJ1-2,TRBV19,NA,CASLGSSPHTGYTF,TGTGCCAGTCTAGGCAGTTCCCCACACACTGGCTACACCTTC
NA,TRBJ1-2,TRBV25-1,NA,CASRSEANYGYTF,TGTGCCAGCAGAAGCGAAGCTAACTATGGCTACACCTTC
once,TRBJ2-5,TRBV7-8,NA,CASSRIGAGETQYF,TGTGCCAGCAGCCGGATCGGGGCCGGAGAGACCCAGTACTTC
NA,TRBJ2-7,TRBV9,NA,CASSPPQGPYEQYF,TGTGCCAGCAGCCCTCCCCAGGGGCCCTACGAGCAGTACTTC
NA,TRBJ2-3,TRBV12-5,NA,CASGFYTDTQYF,TGTGCTAGTGGTTTTTACACAGATACGCAGTATTTT
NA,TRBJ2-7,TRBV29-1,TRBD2,CSVLGTNSYEQYF,TGCAGCGTTCTCGGGACTAACTCCTACGAGCAGTACTTC
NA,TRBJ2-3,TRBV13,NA,CASSYGGTQYF,TGTGCCAGCAGCTACGGAGGTACGCAGTATTTT
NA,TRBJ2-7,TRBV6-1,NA,CASRAEGRTYEQYF,TGTGCCAGCAGAGCGGAGGGGAGGACCTACGAGCAGTACTTC
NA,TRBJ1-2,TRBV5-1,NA,CASSYAGEGGYTF,TGCGCCAGCAGTTATGCAGGGGAGGGAGGCTACACCTTC
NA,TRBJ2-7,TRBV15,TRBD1,CATSSLDGQGKDEQYF,TGTGCCACCAGCAGCCTAGATGGACAGGGAAAAGACGAGCAGTACTTC
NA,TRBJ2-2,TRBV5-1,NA,CASSLRSNTGELFF,TGCGCCAGCAGCTTGAGGTCGAACACCGGGGAGCTGTTTTTT
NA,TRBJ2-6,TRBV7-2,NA,CASSLGTGFVGANVLTF,TGTGCCAGCAGCTTAGGGACCGGCTTTGTGGGGGCCAACGTCCTGACTTTC
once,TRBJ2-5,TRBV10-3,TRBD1,CAIGVSGTGGETQYF,TGTGCCATCGGTGTCTCCGGGACAGGGGGCGAGACCCAGTACTTC
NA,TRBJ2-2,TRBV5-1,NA,CASSFQGPANTGELFF,TGCGCCAGCAGCTTTCAGGGTCCAGCGAACACCGGGGAGCTGTTTTTT
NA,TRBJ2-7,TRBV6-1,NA,CASKRDGGRYEQYF,TGTGCCAGCAAAAGGGACGGGGGACGCTACGAGCAGTACTTC
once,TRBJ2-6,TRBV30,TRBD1,CAWSKPGTGASGANVLTF,TGTGCCTGGAGTAAACCCGGGACAGGGGCCTCTGGGGCCAACGTCCTGACTTTC
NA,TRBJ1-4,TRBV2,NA,CASSERDQRTNEKLFF,TGTGCCAGCAGTGAACGGGACCAAAGAACTAATGAAAAACTGTTTTTT
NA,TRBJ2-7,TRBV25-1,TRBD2,CASSNTGGLGYEQYF,TGTGCCAGCAGTAATACGGGAGGGCTGGGCTACGAGCAGTACTTC
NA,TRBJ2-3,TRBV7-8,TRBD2,CASSPRPGLGLTDTQYF,TGTGCCAGCAGCCCACGGCCGGGACTAGGTCTCACAGATACGCAGTATTTT
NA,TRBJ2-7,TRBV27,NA,CASTQPGGAQYF,TGTGCCAGCACCCAACCTGGGGGGGCGCAGTACTTC
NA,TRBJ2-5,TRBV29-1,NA,CSVENLGAQETQYF,TGCAGCGTTGAAAACTTGGGAGCCCAAGAGACCCAGTACTTC
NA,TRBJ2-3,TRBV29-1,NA,CSVEDLIDTQYF,TGCAGCGTTGAAGATCTCATAGATACGCAGTATTTT
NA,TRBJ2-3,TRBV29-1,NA,CSVGLGADTQYF,TGCAGCGTGGGTCTTGGGGCAGATACGCAGTATTTT
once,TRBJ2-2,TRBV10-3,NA,CAMGAGSGELFF,TGTGCCATGGGGGCGGGCTCCGGGGAGCTGTTTTTT
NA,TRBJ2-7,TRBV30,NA,CAWSVRGGYEQYF,TGTGCCTGGAGTGTAAGGGGGGGATACGAGCAGTACTTC
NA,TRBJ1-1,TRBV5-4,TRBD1,CASTSDRVNTEAFF,TGTGCCAGCACCTCGGACAGGGTTAACACTGAAGCTTTCTTT
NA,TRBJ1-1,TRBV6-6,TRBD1,CASRQGAPDTEAFF,TGTGCCAGCAGGCAGGGGGCGCCGGACACTGAAGCTTTCTTT
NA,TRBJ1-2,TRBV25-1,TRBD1,CASSEHRGRGYGYTF,TGTGCCAGCAGTGAACACAGGGGGCGCGGCTATGGCTACACCTTC
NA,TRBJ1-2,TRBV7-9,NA,CASSRAVDGYTF,TGTGCCAGCAGCCGGGCCGTAGATGGCTACACCTTC
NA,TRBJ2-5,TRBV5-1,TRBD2,CASSFDGRAETQYF,TGCGCCAGCAGCTTTGACGGGAGGGCCGAGACCCAGTACTTC
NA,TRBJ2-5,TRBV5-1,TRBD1,CASSVSGGWETQYF,TGCGCCAGCAGCGTATCAGGGGGCTGGGAGACCCAGTACTTC
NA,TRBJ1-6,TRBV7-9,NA,CASSLGSIDNSPLHF,TGTGCCAGCAGCTTAGGATCGATAGATAATTCACCCCTCCACTTT
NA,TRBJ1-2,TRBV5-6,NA,CASSLSSNGYTF,TGTGCCAGCAGCTTATCAAGTAATGGCTACACCTTC
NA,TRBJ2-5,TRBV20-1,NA,CSARSETQYF,TGCAGTGCTAGAAGCGAGACCCAGTACTTC
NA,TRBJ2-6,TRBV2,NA,CASSETVTGANVLTF,TGTGCCAGCAGTGAGACAGTGACCGGGGCCAACGTCCTGACTTTC
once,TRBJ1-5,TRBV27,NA,CASSPVGYSNQPQHF,TGTGCCAGCAGCCCCGTCGGTTATAGCAATCAGCCCCAGCATTTT
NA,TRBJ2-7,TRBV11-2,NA,CASSLDTLPSSYEQYF,TGTGCCAGCAGCTTAGACACTTTACCTAGCTCCTACGAGCAGTACTTC
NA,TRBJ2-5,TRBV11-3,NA,CASSLDGQRGQETQYF,TGTGCCAGCAGCTTAGATGGACAGAGGGGGCAAGAGACCCAGTACTTC
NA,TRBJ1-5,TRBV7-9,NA,CASSLTGTSNQPQHF,TGTGCCAGCAGCTTAACAGGGACGAGCAATCAGCCCCAGCATTTT